The 14 T cell receptor beta chains reported below all come from one sample, sequenced in a study of T cell clusters in autoimmune cytopenias. One tube held mixed TRB-A and TRB-B primer pools for touch-down PCR. TCRdb derives one entry per CDR3 protein from the multiplex PCR reads, leaving out DNA. The sample holds around 4,000 distinct CDR3 sequences. Approximately 40,000 genome equivalents of blood DNA were amplified for TRB. The sample was peripheral blood. Receptors originate from a human donor with an autoimmune cytopenia or autoimmune hepatitis (not recorded which).

Measured by frequency, this clonotype is medium-sized. The chain combines TRBV18 with TRBJ2-7; the D call from TCRdb, TRBD1, cannot be confirmed without DNA. The CDR3 totals 13 residues. Looked up from germline, CDR1 is KGHSH and CDR2 is LQKENI. The CDR3 sequence is CASSPGRAYEQYF.

This chain links TRBV19 with TRBJ2-1; without DNA, the TCRdb call of TRBD1 cannot be checked. Per germline, CDR1 LNHDA and CDR2 SQIVND (reference sequence). CDR3 size: 16 residues. The CDR3 here is CASSIDHGGGGDEQFF.

The CDR3: CASSLVAGWSYNEQFF. The V and J genes are TRBV12-3 or TRBV12-4 and TRBJ2-1; with no DNA, the TCRdb D assignment of TRBD2 cannot be verified. The CDR3 totals 16 residues.

This clonotype is called medium-sized based on its frequency. The chain couples TRBV6-5 to TRBJ2-7; the TCRdb call, TRBD2, lacks DNA for checking. The CDR3 runs 16 residues. The germline CDR1 and CDR2 sequences are MNHEY and SVGAGI. The CDR3 is CASSYGTSGRVYEQYF.

This clonotype is called medium-sized based on its frequency. This chain connects TRBV29-1 to TRBJ2-7; there is no DNA to check the TCRdb D call of TRBD1. The CDR3 has 13 residues. Germline V gene lookup returns CDR1 SQVTM and CDR2 ANQGSEA. This chain's CDR3 is CSVEGQAAGEQYF.

The chain couples TRBV6-2 or TRBV6-3 to TRBJ2-2. The CDR3 is 15 residues long. CDR1 MNHEY and CDR2 SVGEGT come from the germline V gene. CDR3: CASRATLVNTGELFF.

This chain uses TRBV19 with TRBJ1-1; with no DNA, the TCRdb D assignment of TRBD1 cannot be verified. Germline-derived CDR1 and CDR2 are LNHDA and SQIVND (reference sequence). The CDR3 spans 15 residues. CDR3 residues: CASSPQPRLINEAFF. Complete variable domain (other parts from reference TRBV19 and TRBJ1-1): DGGITQSPKYLFRKEGQNVTLSCEQNLNHDAMYWYRQDPGQGLRLIYYSQIVNDFQKGDIAEGYSVSREKKESFPLTVTSAQKNPTAFYLCASSPQPRLINEAFFGQGTRLTVV.

The chain links TRBV6-5 to TRBJ2-1; TCRdb returns TRBD1, unconfirmable since there is no DNA. Per germline, CDR1 MNHEY and CDR2 SVGAGI. The CDR3 sequence is 15 residues long. This CDR3 reads CASSTLPGSYNEQFF.

The V call is TRBV20-1, the J call TRBJ2-3; lacking DNA, the TRBD2 call made by TCRdb goes unchecked. The CDR3 is 11 residues long. Germline V gene sequence: CDR1 DFQATT, CDR2 SNEGSKA (reference sequence). CDR3 in amino acids: CSARTSGKQYF.

The chain is built from TRBV6-2 or TRBV6-3 and TRBJ2-3. Germline lookup yields CDR1 MNHEY and CDR2 SVGEGT. This CDR3 is 12 amino acids long. Here the CDR3 reads CASSSGTDTQYF.

This chain joins TRBV19 and TRBJ2-1; no DNA is available, so the TRBD1 call from TCRdb remains unchecked. Germline V lookup: CDR1 LNHDA, CDR2 SQIVND (reference sequence). This CDR3 is 19 amino acids long. CDR3 sequence reads: CASSPLGGTEGEPHNEQFF.

The V and J genes are TRBV6-4 and TRBJ2-2; TCRdb proposes TRBD1, but this gene call is untestable without DNA. The CDR3 length is 17 residues. Germline V lookup: CDR1 MRHNA, CDR2 SNTAGT. This CDR3 is CASSHYPGQGLAGELFF.

The chain combines TRBV6-1 with TRBJ2-1. CDR1 MNHNS and CDR2 SASEGT come from the germline V gene. The CDR3 is 13 amino acids. Here the CDR3 reads CASIKGPYNEQFF.

Considering frequency, this clonotype is medium-sized. J is TRBJ2-3 and V is TRBV6-5; TCRdb reports TRBD1, a call that lacks DNA to check it against. The CDR3 is 15 residues long. Germline loops: CDR1 MNHEY, CDR2 SVGAGI. The CDR3 sequence: CASSSEGGSTDTQYF.